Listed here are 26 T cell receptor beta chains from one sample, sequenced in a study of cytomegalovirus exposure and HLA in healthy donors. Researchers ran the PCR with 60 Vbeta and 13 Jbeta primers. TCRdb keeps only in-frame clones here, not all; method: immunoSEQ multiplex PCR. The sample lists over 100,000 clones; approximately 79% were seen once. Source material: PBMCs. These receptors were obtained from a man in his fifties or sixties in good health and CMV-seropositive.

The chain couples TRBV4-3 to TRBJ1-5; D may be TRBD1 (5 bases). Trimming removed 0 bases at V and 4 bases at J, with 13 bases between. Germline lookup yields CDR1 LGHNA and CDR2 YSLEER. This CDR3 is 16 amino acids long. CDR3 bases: TGCGCCAGCAGCCAAGATAGGGCGGGGGGTAATCAGCCCCAGCATTTT. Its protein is CASSQDRAGGNQPQHF.

The CDR3 coding sequence is TGCGCCAGCAGCCCAAGCGGGGTCCAAGAGACCCAGTACTTC. Its protein product is CASSPSGVQETQYF. This chain uses TRBV5-1 with TRBJ2-5, with 7 bases aligning to TRBD2. Germline assignment: CDR1 SGHRS and CDR2 YFSETQ. J lost 1 base, V lost 4 bases, and 4 bases had no gene match. There are 14 residues in the CDR3.

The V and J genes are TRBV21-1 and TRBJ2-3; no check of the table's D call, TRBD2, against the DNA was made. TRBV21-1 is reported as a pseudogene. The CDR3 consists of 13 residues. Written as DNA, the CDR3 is TGTGCCAGCAGGACTAGCGGCACAGATACGCAGTATTTT. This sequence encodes CASRTSGTDTQYF.

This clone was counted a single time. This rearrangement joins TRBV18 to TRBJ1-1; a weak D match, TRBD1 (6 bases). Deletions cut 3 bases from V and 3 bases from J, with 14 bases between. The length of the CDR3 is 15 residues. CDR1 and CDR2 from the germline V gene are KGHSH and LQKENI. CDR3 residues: CASSPPTGSDTEAFF. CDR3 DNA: TGTGCCAGCTCACCCCCTACAGGGTCCGACACTGAAGCTTTCTTT.

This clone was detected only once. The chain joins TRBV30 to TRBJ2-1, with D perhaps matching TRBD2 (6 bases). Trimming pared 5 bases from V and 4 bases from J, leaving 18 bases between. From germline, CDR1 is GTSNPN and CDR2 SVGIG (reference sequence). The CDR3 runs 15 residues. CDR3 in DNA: TGTGCCTGGGAATATCTAGCCGGGACTTACAATGAGCAGTTCTTC. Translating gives CAWEYLAGTYNEQFF.

CDR3 sequence: CASKSGQINYEQYF. The CDR3 DNA is TGCGCCAGCAAATCGGGACAGATAAACTACGAGCAGTACTTC. The genes are TRBV5-1 and TRBJ2-7; 7 bases line up with TRBD1. The CDR3 is 14 residues long. Germline-derived CDR1 and CDR2 are SGHRS and YFSETQ. After removal of 6 bases from V and 3 bases from J, the junction contained 9 bases not matched to a gene.

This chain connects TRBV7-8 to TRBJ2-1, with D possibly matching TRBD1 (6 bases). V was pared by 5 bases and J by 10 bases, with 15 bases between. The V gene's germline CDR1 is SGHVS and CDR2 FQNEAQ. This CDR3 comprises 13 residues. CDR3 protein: CASSPARQVEQFF. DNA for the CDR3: TGTGCCAGCAGCCCCGCTCGACAGGTCGAGCAGTTCTTC.

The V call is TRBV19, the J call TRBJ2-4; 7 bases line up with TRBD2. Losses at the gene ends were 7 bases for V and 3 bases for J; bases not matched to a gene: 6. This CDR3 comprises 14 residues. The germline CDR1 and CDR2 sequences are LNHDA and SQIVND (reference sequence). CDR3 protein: CASTGSGGKNIQYF. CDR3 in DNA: TGTGCCAGTACCGGTTCGGGAGGCAAAAACATTCAGTACTTC.

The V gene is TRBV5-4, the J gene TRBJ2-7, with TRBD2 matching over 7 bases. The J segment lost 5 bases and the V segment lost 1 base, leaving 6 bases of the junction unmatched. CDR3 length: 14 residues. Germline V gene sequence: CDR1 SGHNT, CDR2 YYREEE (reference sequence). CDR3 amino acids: CASSLRAGLNEQYF. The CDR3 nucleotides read TGTGCCAGCAGCTTGAGAGCGGGGTTGAACGAGCAGTACTTC.

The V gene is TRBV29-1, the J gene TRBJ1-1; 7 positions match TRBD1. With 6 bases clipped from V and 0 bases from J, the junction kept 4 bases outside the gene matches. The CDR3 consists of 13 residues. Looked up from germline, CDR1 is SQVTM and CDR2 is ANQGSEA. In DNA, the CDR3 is TGCAGCGTGCACAGGGGCCTGAACACTGAAGCTTTCTTT. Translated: CSVHRGLNTEAFF.

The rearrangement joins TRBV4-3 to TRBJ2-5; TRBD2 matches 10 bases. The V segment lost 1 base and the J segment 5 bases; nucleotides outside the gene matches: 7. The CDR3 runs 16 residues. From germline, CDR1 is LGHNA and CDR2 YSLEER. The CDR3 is CASSQGTSGVQETQYF. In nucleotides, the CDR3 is TGCGCCAGCAGCCAAGGAACTAGCGGGGTTCAGGAGACCCAGTACTTC.

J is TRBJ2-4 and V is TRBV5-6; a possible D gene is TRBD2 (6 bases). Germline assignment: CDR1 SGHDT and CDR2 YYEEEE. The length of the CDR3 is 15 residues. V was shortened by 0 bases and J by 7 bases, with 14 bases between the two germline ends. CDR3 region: CASSLVQVAGNIQYF. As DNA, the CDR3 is TGTGCCAGCAGCTTGGTCCAGGTGGCGGGGAACATTCAGTACTTC.

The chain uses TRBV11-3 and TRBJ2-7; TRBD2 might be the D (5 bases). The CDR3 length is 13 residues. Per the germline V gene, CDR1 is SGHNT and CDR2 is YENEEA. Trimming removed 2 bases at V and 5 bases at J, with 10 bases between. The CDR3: CASSLSGGNEQYF. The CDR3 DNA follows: TGTGCCAGCAGCTTATCAGGAGGAAACGAGCAGTACTTC.

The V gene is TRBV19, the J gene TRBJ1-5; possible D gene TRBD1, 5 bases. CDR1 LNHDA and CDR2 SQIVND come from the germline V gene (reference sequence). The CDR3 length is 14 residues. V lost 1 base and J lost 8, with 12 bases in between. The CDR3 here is CASSIGGGSEPQHF. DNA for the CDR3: TGTGCCAGTAGTATAGGCGGGGGGTCGGAGCCCCAGCATTTT. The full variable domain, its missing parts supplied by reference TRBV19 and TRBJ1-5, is DGGITQSPKYLFRKEGQNVTLSCEQNLNHDAMYWYRQDPGQGLRLIYYSQIVNDFQKGDIAEGYSVSREKKESFPLTVTSAQKNPTAFYLCASSIGGGSEPQHFGDGTRLSIL.

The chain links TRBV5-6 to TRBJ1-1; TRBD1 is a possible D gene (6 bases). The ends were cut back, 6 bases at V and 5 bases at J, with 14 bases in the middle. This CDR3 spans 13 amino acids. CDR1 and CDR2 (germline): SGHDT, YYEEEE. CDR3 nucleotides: TGTGCCAGCACAGGGGTGGGAAGAACTGAAGCTTTCTTT. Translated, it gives CASTGVGRTEAFF.

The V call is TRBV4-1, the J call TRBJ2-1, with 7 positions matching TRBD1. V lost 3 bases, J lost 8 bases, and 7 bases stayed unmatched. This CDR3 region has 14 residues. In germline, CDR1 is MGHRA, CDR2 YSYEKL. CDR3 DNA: TGCGCCAGCAGCCAGGGGAGAGGGGGCTATGAGCAGTTCTTC. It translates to CASSQGRGGYEQFF.

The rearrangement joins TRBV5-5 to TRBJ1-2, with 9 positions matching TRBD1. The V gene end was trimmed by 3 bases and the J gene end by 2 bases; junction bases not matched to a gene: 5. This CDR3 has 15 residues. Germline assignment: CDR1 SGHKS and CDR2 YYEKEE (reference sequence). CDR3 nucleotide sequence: TGTGCCAGCAGCTGGGGGACAGGGCCCAACTATGGCTACACCTTC. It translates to CASSWGTGPNYGYTF.

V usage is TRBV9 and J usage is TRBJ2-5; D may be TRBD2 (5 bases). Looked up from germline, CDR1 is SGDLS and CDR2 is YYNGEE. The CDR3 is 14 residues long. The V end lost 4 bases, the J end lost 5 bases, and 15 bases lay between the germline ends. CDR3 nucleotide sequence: TGTGCCAGCAGCCTCCGAGTGGGCGGGGAGACCCAGTACTTC. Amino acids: CASSLRVGGETQYF.

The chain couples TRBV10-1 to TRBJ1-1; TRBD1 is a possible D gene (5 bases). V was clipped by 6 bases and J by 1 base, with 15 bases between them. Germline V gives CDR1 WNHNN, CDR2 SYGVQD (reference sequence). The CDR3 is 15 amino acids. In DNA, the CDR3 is TGCGCCAGCAGCGATCAGGGAATCGGGAACACTGAAGCTTTCTTT. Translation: CASSDQGIGNTEAFF.

CDR3 amino acids: CASSRDQGADSPLHF. Written as DNA, the CDR3 is TGTGCCAGCAGCCGAGATCAGGGCGCAGATTCACCCCTCCACTTT. The rearrangement uses TRBV7-8 and TRBJ1-6, with D perhaps matching TRBD1 (5 bases). Germline lookup yields CDR1 SGHVS and CDR2 FQNEAQ. The CDR3 extends over 15 amino acids. V shed 5 bases and J shed 8 bases, with 16 bases lying between them.

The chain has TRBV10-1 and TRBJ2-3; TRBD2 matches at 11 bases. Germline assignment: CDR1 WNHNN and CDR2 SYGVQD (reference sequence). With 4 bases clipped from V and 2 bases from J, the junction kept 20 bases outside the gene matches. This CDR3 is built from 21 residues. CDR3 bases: TGCGCCAGCAGTGGGACCCGTTCTAGCGGGGGGACCCAAGGATACACAGATACGCAGTATTTT. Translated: CASSGTRSSGGTQGYTDTQYF.

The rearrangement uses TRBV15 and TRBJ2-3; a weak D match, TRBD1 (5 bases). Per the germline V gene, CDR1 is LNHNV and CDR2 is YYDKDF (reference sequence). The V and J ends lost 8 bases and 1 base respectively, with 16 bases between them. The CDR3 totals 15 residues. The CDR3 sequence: CATERGARGTDTQYF. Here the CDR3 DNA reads TGTGCCACCGAGCGTGGGGCCCGGGGCACAGATACGCAGTATTTT. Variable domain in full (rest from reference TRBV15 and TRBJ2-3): DAMVIQNPRYQVTQFGKPVTLSCSQTLNHNVMYWYQQKSSQAPKLLFHYYDKDFNNEADTPDNFQSRRPNTSFCFLDIRSPGLGDTAMYLCATERGARGTDTQYFGPGTRLTVL.

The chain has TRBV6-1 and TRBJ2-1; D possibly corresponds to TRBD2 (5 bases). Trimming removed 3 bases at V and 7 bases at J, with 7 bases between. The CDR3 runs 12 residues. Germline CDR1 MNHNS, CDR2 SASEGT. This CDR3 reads CASSDPGNEQFF. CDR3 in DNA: TGTGCCAGCAGTGACCCGGGGAATGAGCAGTTCTTC.

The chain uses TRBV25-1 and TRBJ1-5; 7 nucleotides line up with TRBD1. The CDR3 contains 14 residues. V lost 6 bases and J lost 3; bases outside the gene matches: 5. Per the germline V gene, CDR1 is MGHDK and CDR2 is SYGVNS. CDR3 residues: CASSAGGLNQPQHF. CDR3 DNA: TGTGCCAGCAGCGCAGGGGGGCTCAATCAGCCCCAGCATTTT.

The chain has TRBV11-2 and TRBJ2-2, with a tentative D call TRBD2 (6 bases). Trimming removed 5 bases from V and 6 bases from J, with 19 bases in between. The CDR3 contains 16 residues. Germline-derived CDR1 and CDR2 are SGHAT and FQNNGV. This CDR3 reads CASSRRASGGAGELFF. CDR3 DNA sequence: TGTGCCAGCAGCCGACGGGCTTCCGGAGGGGCCGGGGAGCTGTTTTTT.

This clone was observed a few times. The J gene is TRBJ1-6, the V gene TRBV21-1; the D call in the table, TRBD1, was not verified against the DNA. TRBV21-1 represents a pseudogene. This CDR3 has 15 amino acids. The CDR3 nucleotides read TGTGCCAAGATACAGGGGGCAGAGGATAATTCACCCCTCCACTTT. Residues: CAKIQGAEDNSPLHF.